These 9 T cell receptor beta chains came from one sample sequenced in a study of Ad26.COV2.S vaccination and SARS-CoV-2 variants. Treatment indicated: about 20 received Ad26.COV2.S at low or high dose, single or two shots; about 5 received placebo; per-sample allocation not given. Specimen acquisition occurred on day 63 following the initial vaccine or placebo injection. Profiling relied on immunoSEQ multiplex PCR, and the TCRdb table lists in-frame clones only, not all of them. Of about 680,000 clones in the sample, more than 80% were seen once. The sequences come from peripheral blood, collected in a trial of Ad26.COV2.S vaccine versus placebo. Every receptor here comes from a person aged 18-60 years who received the Ad26.COV2.S COVID-19 vaccine or a placebo.

The V gene is TRBV10-1, the J gene TRBJ2-1; 8 bases match TRBD2. V lost 8 bases and J lost 4; bases outside the gene matches: 1. The CDR3 extends over 12 amino acids. CDR1 and CDR2 from the germline V gene are WNHNN and SYGVQD (reference sequence). CDR3 residues: CASGTRYNEQFF. The CDR3, as DNA: TGCGCCAGCGGGACTAGATACAATGAGCAGTTCTTC.

The chain couples TRBV27 to TRBJ2-7; TRBD2 matches 8 bases. CDR1 is MNHEY and CDR2 is SMNVEV in the germline V gene (reference sequence). The ends lost 2 bases at V and 2 bases at J; junction bases unmatched: 14. The CDR3 extends over 18 amino acids. CDR3 nucleotide sequence: TGTGCCAGCAGTTTAGTAGCGGGGAACTCCCAAAGGGCCTACGAGCAGTACTTC. Protein: CASSLVAGNSQRAYEQYF.

This clone was picked up a small number of times. The chain employs TRBV18 and TRBJ1-3; weak D call: TRBD1 (5 bases). This CDR3 is built from 16 residues. Germline assignment: CDR1 KGHSH and CDR2 LQKENI. The V end was cut by 3 bases, the J end by 0 bases, with 12 bases between. CDR3 bases: TGTGCCAGCTCACCTCCACAGGCGTTCTCTGGAAACACCATATATTTT. As protein: CASSPPQAFSGNTIYF.

The chain uses TRBV28 and TRBJ2-1; perhaps D is TRBD1 or TRBD2 (5 bases each). Trimming removed 8 bases at V and 4 bases at J, with 9 bases between. This CDR3 is built from 12 residues. The V gene's germline CDR1 is MDHEN and CDR2 SYDVKM. CDR3 DNA sequence: TGTGCCAGCTTCGGGACGTACAATGAGCAGTTCTTC. It encodes CASFGTYNEQFF.

V and J are TRBV18 and TRBJ1-4; D unresolved. There are 15 residues in the CDR3. Germline V gene sequence: CDR1 KGHSH, CDR2 LQKENI. Trimming took 3 bases from V and 8 from J, leaving 16 bases between them. The CDR3 DNA reads as TGTGCCAGCTCACCCCTGGACGGGTTCCAAGAAAAACTGTTTTTT. This encodes CASSPLDGFQEKLFF.

The chain recombines TRBV2 with TRBJ2-7, with a weak D call TRBD2 (6 bases). With 11 bases removed from V and 4 bases from J, the gap between germline ends came to 27 bases. The CDR3 contains 16 residues. Germline loops: CDR1 SNHLY, CDR2 FYNNEI. The CDR3 protein is CAGCRAGVGRKYEQYF. As DNA, the CDR3 is TGTGCCGGATGTCGGGCAGGTGTCGGGAGAAAGTACGAGCAGTACTTC.

This chain links TRBV7-2 with TRBJ2-7; D might be TRBD1 (5 bases). The CDR3 consists of 14 residues. Germline V lookup: CDR1 SGHTA, CDR2 FQGNSA. V lost 1 base and J lost 0, with 7 bases in between. CDR3 sequence: CASSLEGNSYEQYF. CDR3 in DNA: TGTGCCAGCAGCTTAGAGGGGAACTCCTACGAGCAGTACTTC.

The chain combines TRBV7-2 with TRBJ2-7, with D unclear. The length of the CDR3 is 12 residues. The ends were cut back, 5 bases at V and 6 bases at J, with 11 bases in the middle. CDR1 and CDR2 from the germline V gene are SGHTA and FQGNSA. CDR3 sequence reads: CASSPNSPEQYF. For the CDR3, the DNA is TGTGCCAGCAGCCCTAACAGCCCCGAGCAGTACTTC.

The chain combines TRBV12-3 or TRBV12-4 with TRBJ2-7, with 9 bases matching TRBD2. The CDR3 contains 13 residues. Trimming at V came to 3 bases and at J to 4 bases, leaving 1 base not matched to a gene. CDR3 bases: TGTGCCAGCAGTTTGCGGGAGGGGTACGAGCAGTACTTC. Its translation is CASSLREGYEQYF.